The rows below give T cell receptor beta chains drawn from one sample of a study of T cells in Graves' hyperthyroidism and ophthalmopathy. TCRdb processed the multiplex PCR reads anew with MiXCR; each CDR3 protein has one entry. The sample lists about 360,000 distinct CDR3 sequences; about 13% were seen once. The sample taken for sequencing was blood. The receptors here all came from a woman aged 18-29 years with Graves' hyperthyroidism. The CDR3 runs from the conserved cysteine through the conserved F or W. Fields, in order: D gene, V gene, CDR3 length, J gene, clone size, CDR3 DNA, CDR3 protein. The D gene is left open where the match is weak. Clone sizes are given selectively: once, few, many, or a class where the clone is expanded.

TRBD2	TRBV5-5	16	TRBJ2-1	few	TGTGCCAGCAGCCAAGGGACTAGCGGGAGCGGCAATGAGCAGTTCTTC	CASSQGTSGSGNEQFF
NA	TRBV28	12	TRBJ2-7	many	TGTGCCAGCCGGACCGAAGACTACGAGCAGTACTTC	CASRTEDYEQYF
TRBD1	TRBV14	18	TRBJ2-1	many	TGTGCCAGCAGCCAAGATAAACGGGGGACAGGGGGATACAATGAGCAGTTCTTC	CASSQDKRGTGGYNEQFF
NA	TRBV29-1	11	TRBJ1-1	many	TGCAGCGCAGAGCAGGGTACTGAAGCTTTCTTT	CSAEQGTEAFF
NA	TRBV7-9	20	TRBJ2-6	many	TGTGCCAGCAGCTTAGGTTCAGCCCGGGGCAGTCACTCTGGGGCCAACGTCCTGACTTTC	CASSLGSARGSHSGANVLTF
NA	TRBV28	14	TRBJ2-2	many	TGTGCCAGCCAAGTCCCGTCTACAGCCGGGGAGCTGTTTTTT	CASQVPSTAGELFF
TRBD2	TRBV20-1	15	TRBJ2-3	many	TGCAGTGCTACCCCGACTAGCGGGTTCACAGATACGCAGTATTTT	CSATPTSGFTDTQYF
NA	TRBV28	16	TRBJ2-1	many	TGTGCCAGCAGCTCTCTGGGGACCCCAATATACAATGAGCAGTTCTTC	CASSSLGTPIYNEQFF
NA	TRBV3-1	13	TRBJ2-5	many	TGTGCCAGCAGCCATTCTAGCGAAGAGACCCAGTACTTC	CASSHSSEETQYF
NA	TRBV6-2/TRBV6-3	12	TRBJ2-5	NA	TGTGCCGGCAGTTACTCGAGTCCCCCCCAGGGCTTC	CAGSYSSPPQGF
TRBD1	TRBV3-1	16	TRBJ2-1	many	TGTGCCAGCAGTGCAGATGTGGGACAGTCGCTCAATGAGCAGTTCTTC	CASSADVGQSLNEQFF
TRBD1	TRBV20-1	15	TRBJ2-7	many	TGCAGTGCTAGAAGCAGGGACAGGGGGTCCTACGAGCAGTACTTC	CSARSRDRGSYEQYF
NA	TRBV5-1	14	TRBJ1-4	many	TGCGCCAGCAGCTATTTTACAGGGCGTGAAAAACTGTTTTTT	CASSYFTGREKLFF
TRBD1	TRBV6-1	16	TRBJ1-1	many	TGTGCCAGCAGTTCCAGATATCAGGGGGCAGGCACTGAAGCTTTCTTT	CASSSRYQGAGTEAFF
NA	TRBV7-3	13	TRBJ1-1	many	TGTGCCAGCAGCTACACGAGGGGAACTGAAGCTTTCTTT	CASSYTRGTEAFF
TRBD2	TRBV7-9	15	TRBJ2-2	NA	TGTGCCAGCAGCCCGACTAGCGGGGGGGTCGGGGAGCTGTTTTTT	CASSPTSGGVGELFF
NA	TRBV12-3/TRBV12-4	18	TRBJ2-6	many	TGTGCCAGCACCGGAAAGCGGGTCCTCAGCTCTGGGGCCAACGTCCTGACTTTC	CASTGKRVLSSGANVLTF
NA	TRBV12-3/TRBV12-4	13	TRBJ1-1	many	TGTGCCAGCACCGCCCCCGGGAACACTGAAGCTTTCTTT	CASTAPGNTEAFF
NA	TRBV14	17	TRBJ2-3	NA	TGTGCCAGCAGCCAAGATCAGAGGTGGAGGGGGTCAGATACGCAGTATTTT	CASSQDQRWRGSDTQYF
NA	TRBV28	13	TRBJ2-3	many	TGTGCCAGCAGTTCTTCTGGCACAGATACGCAGTATTTT	CASSSSGTDTQYF
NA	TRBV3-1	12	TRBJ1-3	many	TGTGCCAGCAGCCAGTCTGGAAACACCATATATTTT	CASSQSGNTIYF
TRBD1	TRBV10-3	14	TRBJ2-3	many	TGTGCCACAACACAGGTCCCGGACAGGAATACGCAGTATTTT	CATTQVPDRNTQYF
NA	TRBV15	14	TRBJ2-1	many	TGTGCCACCAGCAGAGTTCCCCTCGCTAATGAGCAGTTCTTC	CATSRVPLANEQFF
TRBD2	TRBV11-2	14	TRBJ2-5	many	TGTGCCAGCACCCGGGGGGGAATCCAAGAGACCCAGTACTTC	CASTRGGIQETQYF
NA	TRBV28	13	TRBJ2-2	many	TGTGCCAGCACCCGGGGCGTAACCGGGGAGCTGTTTTTT	CASTRGVTGELFF
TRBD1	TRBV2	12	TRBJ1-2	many	TGTGCCACTACCGGACAGGGCGACAGCTACACCTTC	CATTGQGDSYTF
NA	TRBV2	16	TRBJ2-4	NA	TGTGCCAGCAGTGAGGGGGGACAAATAGCCAAAAACACTCAGTACTTC	CASSEGGQIAKNTQYF
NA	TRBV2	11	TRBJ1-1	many	TGTGCCAGCATCACAGGTACTGAAGCTTTCTTT	CASITGTEAFF
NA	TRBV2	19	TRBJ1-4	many	TGTGCCAGCAGTGGGGATATTAGTTGGGGTCTCTCAACTAATGAAAAACTGTTTTTT	CASSGDISWGLSTNEKLFF
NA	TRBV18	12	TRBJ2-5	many	TGTGCCAGCTCACCTCGGCAAGAGACCCAGTACTTC	CASSPRQETQYF
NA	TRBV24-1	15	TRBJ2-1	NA	TGTGCCACCCAGGATGTAGGACGTGGGGGCAATGAGCAGTTCTTC	CATQDVGRGGNEQFF
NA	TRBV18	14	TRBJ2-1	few	TGTGCCAGCTCCCCGCGGGCGACAGTGGATGAGCAGTTCTTC	CASSPRATVDEQFF
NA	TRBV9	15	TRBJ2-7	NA	TGTGCCAGCAGCGTAGGGGTGTCTAACTCCTACGAGCAGTACTTC	CASSVGVSNSYEQYF
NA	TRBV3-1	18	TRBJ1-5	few	TGTGCCAGCAGCCAAGGCCCATTAAGGGGGTCGGAGAATCAGCCCCAGCATTTT	CASSQGPLRGSENQPQHF
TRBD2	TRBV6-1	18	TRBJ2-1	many	TGTGCCAGCAGTGAAGCGATCGGACTAGCGGGCCTCATCAATGAGCAGTTCTTC	CASSEAIGLAGLINEQFF
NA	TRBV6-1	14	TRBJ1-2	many	TGTGCCAGCAGTCCGAGAGAGGGTGCGAATGGCTACACCTTC	CASSPREGANGYTF
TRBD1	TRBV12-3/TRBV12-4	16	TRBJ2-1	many	TGTGCCAGCAGCCCCCGACAGGGGAGCTCCTACAATGAGCAGTTCTTC	CASSPRQGSSYNEQFF
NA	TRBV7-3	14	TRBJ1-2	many	TGTGCCAGCAGCTTAAATGTGGTTGGGGGCGGCCACACCTTC	CASSLNVVGGGHTF
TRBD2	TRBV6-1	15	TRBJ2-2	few	TGTGCCAGCTCTTCTCAAGCGGGAGACACCGGGGAGCTGTTTTTT	CASSSQAGDTGELFF
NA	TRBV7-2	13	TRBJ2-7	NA	TGTGCCAGCAGTCACCATCAGGGCTACGAGCAGTACTTC	CASSHHQGYEQYF
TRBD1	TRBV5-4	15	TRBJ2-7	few	TGTGCCAGCAGCTGGGGGACAGGGGGTTCCTACGAGCAGTACTTC	CASSWGTGGSYEQYF
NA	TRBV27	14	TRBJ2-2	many	TGTGCCAGCAGGACCGGGCCTGAGGCCGGGGAGCTGTTTTTT	CASRTGPEAGELFF
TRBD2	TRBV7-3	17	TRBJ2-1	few	TGTGCCAGCAGCCCATCGGGACTAGCGGGGGTTGTGAATGGGCAGTTCTTC	CASSPSGLAGVVNGQFF
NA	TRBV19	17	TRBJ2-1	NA	TGTGCCAGTAGCAATGACCGGGACACCCTTCTTGGGGATGAGCAGTTCTTC	CASSNDRDTLLGDEQFF
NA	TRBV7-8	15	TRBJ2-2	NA	TGTGCCAGCAGCGTCGCCCGGGGGTCAGCCGGGGAGCTGTTTTTT	CASSVARGSAGELFF